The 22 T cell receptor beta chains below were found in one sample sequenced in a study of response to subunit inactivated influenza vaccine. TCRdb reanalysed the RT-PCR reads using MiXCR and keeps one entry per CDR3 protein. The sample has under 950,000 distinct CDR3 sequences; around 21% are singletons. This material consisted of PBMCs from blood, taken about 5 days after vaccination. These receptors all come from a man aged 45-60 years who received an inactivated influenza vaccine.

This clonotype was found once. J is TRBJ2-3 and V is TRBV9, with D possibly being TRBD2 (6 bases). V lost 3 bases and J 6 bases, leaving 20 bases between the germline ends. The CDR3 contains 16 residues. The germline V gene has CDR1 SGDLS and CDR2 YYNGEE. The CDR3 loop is CASSGVSGAFLDTQYF. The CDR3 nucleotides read TGTGCCAGCAGCGGGGTATCGGGAGCGTTCTTGGATACGCAGTATTTT.

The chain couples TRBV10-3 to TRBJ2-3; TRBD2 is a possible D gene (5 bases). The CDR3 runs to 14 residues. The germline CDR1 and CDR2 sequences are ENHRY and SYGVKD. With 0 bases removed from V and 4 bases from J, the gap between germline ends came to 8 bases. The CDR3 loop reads CAISESRASDTQYF. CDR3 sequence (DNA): TGTGCCATCAGTGAGTCGAGGGCCTCAGATACGCAGTATTTT.

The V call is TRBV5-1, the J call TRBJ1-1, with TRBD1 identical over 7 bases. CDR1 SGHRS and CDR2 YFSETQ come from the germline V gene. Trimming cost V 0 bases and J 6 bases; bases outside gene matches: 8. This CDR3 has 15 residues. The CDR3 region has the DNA TGCGCCAGCAGCTTGGAAGGGGGCGTAACGGCTGAAGCTTTCTTT. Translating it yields CASSLEGGVTAEAFF. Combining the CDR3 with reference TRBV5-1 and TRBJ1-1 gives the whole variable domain KAGVTQTPRYLIKTRGQQVTLSCSPISGHRSVSWYQQTPGQGLQFLFEYFSETQRNKGNFPGRFSGRQFSNSRSEMNVSTLELGDSALYLCASSLEGGVTAEAFFGQGTRLTVV.

CDR3 in amino acids: CASSVSSGSSEQYF. The DNA for the CDR3 is TGTGCCAGCAGCGTTAGTAGCGGGAGCTCCGAGCAGTACTTC. This sequence joins TRBV9 and TRBJ2-7; 9 bases match TRBD2. CDR1 SGDLS and CDR2 YYNGEE come from the germline V gene. This CDR3 contains 14 residues. The ends lost 2 bases at V and 6 bases at J; junction bases unmatched: 6.

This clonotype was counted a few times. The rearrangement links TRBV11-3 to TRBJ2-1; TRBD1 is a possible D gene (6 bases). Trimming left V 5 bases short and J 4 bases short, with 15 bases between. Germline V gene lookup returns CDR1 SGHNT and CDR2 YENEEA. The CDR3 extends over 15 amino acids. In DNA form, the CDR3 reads TGTGCCAGCAGCACCGGACAGACCGTGTACAATGAGCAGTTCTTC. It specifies CASSTGQTVYNEQFF.

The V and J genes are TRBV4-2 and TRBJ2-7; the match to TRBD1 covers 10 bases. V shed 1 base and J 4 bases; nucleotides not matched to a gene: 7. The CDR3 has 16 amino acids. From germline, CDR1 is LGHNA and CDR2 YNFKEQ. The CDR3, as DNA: TGTGCCAGCAGCCAAGTCCCAGGGACAGGGGATTACGAGCAGTACTTC. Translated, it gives CASSQVPGTGDYEQYF.

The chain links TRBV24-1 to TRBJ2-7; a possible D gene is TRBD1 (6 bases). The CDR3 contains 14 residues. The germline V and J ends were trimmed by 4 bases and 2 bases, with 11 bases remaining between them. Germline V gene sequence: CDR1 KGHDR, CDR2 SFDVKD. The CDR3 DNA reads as TGTGCCACCAGTGAGTCCGGGACAACCTACGAGCAGTACTTC. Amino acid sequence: CATSESGTTYEQYF.

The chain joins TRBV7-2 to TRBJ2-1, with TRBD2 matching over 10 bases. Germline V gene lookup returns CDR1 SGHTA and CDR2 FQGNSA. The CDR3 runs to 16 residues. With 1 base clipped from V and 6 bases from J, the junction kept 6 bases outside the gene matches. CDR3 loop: CASSLGTSGRRNEQFF. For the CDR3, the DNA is TGTGCCAGCAGCTTAGGGACTAGCGGACGGCGCAATGAGCAGTTCTTC. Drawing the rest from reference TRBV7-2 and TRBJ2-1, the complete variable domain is GAGVSQSPSNKVTEKGKDVELRCDPISGHTALYWYRQSLGQGLEFLIYFQGNSAPDKSGLPSDRFSAERTGGSVSTLTIQRTQQEDSAVYLCASSLGTSGRRNEQFFGPGTRLTVL.

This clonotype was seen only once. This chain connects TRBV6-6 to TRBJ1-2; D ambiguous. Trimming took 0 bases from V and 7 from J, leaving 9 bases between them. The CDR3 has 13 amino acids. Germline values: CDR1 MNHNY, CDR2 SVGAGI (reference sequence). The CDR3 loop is CASSYSGRPGYTF. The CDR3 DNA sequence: TGTGCCAGCAGTTACTCTGGGCGCCCTGGCTACACCTTC.

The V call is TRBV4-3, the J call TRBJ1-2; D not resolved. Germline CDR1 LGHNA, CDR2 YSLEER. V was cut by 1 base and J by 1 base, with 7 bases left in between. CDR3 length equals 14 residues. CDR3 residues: CASSQAGGNYGYTF. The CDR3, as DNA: TGCGCCAGCAGCCAAGCAGGAGGTAACTATGGCTACACCTTC.

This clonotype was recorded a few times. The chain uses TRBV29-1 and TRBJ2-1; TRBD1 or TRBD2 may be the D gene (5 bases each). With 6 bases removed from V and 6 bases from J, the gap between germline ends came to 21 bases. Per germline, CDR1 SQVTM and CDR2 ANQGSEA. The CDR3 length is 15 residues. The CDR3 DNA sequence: TGCAGCGTCGGGGCGGGTCCTCACGGGATCAATGAGCAGTTCTTC. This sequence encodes CSVGAGPHGINEQFF.

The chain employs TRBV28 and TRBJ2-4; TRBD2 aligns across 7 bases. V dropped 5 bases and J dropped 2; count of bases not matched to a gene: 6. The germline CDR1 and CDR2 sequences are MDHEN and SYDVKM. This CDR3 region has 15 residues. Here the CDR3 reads CASSPRGDPKNIQYF. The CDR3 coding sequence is TGTGCCAGCAGTCCCCGGGGGGACCCCAAAAACATTCAGTACTTC.

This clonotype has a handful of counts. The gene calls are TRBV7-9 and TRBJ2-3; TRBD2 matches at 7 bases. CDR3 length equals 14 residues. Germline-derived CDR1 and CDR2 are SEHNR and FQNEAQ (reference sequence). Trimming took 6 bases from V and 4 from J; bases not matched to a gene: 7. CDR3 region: CASSLRTRSDTQYF. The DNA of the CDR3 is TGTGCCAGCAGTCTAAGGACTAGATCAGATACGCAGTATTTT.

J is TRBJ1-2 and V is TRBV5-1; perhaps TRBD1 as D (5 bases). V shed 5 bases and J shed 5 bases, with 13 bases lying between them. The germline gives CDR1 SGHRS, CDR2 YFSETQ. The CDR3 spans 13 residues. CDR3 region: CASSSGLTYGYTF. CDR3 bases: TGCGCCAGCAGTTCGGGACTGACGTATGGCTACACCTTC.

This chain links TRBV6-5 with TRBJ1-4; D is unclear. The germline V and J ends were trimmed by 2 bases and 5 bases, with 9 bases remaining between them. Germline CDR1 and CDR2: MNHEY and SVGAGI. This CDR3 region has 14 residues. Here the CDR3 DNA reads TGTGCCAGCAGTTACCGGCCTGCCAATGAAAAACTGTTTTTT. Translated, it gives CASSYRPANEKLFF.

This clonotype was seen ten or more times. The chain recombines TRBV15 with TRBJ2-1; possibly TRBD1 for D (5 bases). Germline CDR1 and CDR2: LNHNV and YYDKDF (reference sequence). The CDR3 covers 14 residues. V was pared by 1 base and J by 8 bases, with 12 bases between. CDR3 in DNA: TGTGCCACCAGCAGAGGAAGGGGTCTGGATGAGCAGTTCTTC. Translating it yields CATSRGRGLDEQFF. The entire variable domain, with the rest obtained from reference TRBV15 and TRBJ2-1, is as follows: DAMVIQNPRYQVTQFGKPVTLSCSQTLNHNVMYWYQQKSSQAPKLLFHYYDKDFNNEADTPDNFQSRRPNTSFCFLDIRSPGLGDTAMYLCATSRGRGLDEQFFGPGTRLTVL.

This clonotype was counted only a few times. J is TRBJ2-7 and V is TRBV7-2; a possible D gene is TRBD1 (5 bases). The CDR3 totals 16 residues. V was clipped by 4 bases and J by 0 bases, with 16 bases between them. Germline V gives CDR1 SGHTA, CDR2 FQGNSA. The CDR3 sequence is CASSSRIHRSSYEQYF. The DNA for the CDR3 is TGTGCCAGCAGCTCAAGGATCCACAGGAGCTCCTACGAGCAGTACTTC. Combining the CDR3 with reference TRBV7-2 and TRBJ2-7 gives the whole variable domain GAGVSQSPSNKVTEKGKDVELRCDPISGHTALYWYRQSLGQGLEFLIYFQGNSAPDKSGLPSDRFSAERTGGSVSTLTIQRTQQEDSAVYLCASSSRIHRSSYEQYFGPGTRLTVT.

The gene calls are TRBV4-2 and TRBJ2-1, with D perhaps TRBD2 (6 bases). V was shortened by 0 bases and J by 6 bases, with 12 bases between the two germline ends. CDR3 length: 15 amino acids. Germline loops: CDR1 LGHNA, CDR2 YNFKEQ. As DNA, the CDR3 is TGTGCCAGCAGCCAAGATCAACTAGCTCCCAATGAGCAGTTCTTC. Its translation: CASSQDQLAPNEQFF.

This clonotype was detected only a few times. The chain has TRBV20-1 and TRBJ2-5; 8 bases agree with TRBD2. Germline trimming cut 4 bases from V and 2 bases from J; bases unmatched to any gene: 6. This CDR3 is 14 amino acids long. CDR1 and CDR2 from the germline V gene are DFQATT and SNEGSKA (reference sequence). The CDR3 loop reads CSAISGSEQETQYF. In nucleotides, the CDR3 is TGCAGTGCTATAAGCGGGAGTGAACAAGAGACCCAGTACTTC.

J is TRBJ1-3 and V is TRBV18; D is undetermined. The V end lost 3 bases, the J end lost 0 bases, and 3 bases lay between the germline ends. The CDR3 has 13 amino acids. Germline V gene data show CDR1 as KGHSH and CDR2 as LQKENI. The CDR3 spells CASSPISGNTIYF. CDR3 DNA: TGTGCCAGCTCACCCATCTCTGGAAACACCATATATTTT.

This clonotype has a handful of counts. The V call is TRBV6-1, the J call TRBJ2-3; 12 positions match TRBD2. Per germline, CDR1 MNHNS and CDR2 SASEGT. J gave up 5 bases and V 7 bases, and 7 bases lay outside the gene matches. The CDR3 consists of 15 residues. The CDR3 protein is CASTRTSGVEDTQYF. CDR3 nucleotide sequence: TGTGCCAGCACCCGGACTAGCGGGGTTGAAGATACGCAGTATTTT.

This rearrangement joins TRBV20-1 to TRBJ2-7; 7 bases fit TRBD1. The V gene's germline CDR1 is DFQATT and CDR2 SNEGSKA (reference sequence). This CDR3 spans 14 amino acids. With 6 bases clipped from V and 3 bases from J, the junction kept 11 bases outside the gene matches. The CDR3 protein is CSAPWTGKGYEQYF. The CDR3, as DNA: TGCAGTGCCCCTTGGACAGGAAAAGGCTACGAGCAGTACTTC.